This TCR beta chain was captured by sequencing in a study of Graves' ophthalmopathy and Graves' hyperthyroidism. It was from 8 to 10 ml of fresh peripheral blood that the PBMCs came. Study-level points and caveats: Separation of ophthalmopathy from stable hyperthyroidism was achieved by a 13-signature model, at roughly 88% sensitivity and 70% to 82% specificity.

On this clonotype: Its antigen is unidentified.

V gave up 5 bases and J gave up 8 bases; unmatched junction bases: 16. Germline loops: CDR1 SEHNR, CDR2 FQNEAQ (reference sequence). The CDR3 sequence is 17 residues long. TCR beta CDR3 amplification used RNA transcripts. An initial RT-PCR round employing HTBI primers preceded a second-round multiplex PCR. Via MiXCR, TCRdb re-called the multiplex PCR reads, giving one row per CDR3 protein. The sample has about 740,000 distinct CDR3 sequences; 40% are singletons. The material sequenced was peripheral blood. This clonotype originated in an adult man with Graves' ophthalmopathy. The gene calls are TRBV7-9 and TRBJ1-2, with TRBD1 matching 11 bases. This chain's CDR3 is CASSPNTGTGGRWGYTF. CDR3 bases: TGTGCCAGCAGCCCTAACACCGGGACAGGGGGGAGATGGGGCTACACCTTC.